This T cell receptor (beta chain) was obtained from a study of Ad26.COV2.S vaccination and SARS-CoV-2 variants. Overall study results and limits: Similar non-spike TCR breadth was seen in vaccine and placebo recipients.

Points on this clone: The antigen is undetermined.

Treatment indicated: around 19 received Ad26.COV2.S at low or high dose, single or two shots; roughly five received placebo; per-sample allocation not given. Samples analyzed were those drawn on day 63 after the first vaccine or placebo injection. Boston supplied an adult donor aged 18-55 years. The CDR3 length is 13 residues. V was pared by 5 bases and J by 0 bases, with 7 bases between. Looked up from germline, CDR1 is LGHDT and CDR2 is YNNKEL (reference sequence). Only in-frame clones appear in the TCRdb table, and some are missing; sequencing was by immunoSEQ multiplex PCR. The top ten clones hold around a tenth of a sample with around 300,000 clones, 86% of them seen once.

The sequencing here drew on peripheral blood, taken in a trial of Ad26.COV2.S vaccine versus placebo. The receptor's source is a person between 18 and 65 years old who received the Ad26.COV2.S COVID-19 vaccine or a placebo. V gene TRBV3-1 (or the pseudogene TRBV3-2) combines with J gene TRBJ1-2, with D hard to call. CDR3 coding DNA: TGTGCCAGCAGCTTGACCACTAACTATGGCTACACCTTC. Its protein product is CASSLTTNYGYTF.